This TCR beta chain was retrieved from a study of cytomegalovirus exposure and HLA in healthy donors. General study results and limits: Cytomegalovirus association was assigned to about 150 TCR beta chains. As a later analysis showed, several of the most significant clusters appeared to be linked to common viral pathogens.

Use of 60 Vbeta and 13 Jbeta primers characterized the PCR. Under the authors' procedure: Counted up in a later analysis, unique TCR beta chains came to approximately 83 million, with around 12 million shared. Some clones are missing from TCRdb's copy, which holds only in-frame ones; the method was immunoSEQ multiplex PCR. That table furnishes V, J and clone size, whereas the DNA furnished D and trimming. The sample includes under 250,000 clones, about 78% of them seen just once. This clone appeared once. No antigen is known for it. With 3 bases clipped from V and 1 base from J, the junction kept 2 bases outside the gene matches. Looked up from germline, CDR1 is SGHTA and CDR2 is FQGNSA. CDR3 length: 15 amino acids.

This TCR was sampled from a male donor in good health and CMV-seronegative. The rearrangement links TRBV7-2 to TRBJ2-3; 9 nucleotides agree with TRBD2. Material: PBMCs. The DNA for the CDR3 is TGTGCCAGCAGCTTGAGACTAGCGGGCACAGATACGCAGTATTTT. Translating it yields CASSLRLAGTDTQYF. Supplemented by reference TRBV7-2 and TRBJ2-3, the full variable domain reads GAGVSQSPSNKVTEKGKDVELRCDPISGHTALYWYRQSLGQGLEFLIYFQGNSAPDKSGLPSDRFSAERTGGSVSTLTIQRTQQEDSAVYLCASSLRLAGTDTQYFGPGTRLTVL.